The 28 T cell receptor beta chains below all came from one sample that was sequenced in a study of T cell responses to AZD1222 COVID-19 vaccine. Sequencing was performed with immunoSEQ multiplex PCR; in TCRdb, only in-frame clones are kept and a portion is missing. The sample yields 180,000 or so clones, about nine tenths seen once. The starting material was peripheral blood, obtained 28 days after the second AZD1222 dose. All receptors derive from an adult who received the AZD1222 COVID-19 vaccine.

This chain links TRBV5-1 with TRBJ1-1; D might be TRBD1 (6 bases). Germline CDR1 reads SGHRS; CDR2 reads YFSETQ. The CDR3 has 15 residues. Trimming stripped 6 bases from V and 3 bases from J, with 18 bases between. This CDR3 is CASTINGQTHTEAFF. In DNA form, the CDR3 reads TGCGCCAGCACGATAAACGGACAGACTCACACTGAAGCTTTCTTT.

J is TRBJ2-1 and V is TRBV7-2; D uncertain. The CDR3 runs to 14 residues. Trimming stripped 4 bases from V and 5 bases from J, with 12 bases between. Germline assignment: CDR1 SGHTA and CDR2 FQGNSA. The CDR3, as DNA: TGTGCCAGCAGCTGGAAGACTGGACACAATGAGCAGTTCTTC. This gives the protein CASSWKTGHNEQFF.

This clone was seen only once. CDR3 DNA: TGTGCCAGCAGCTTGGACAGGTTCAGCTCCTACGAGCAGTACTTC. This sequence encodes CASSLDRFSSYEQYF. The rearrangement links TRBV5-6 to TRBJ2-7, with D maybe TRBD1 (5 bases). Per germline, CDR1 SGHDT and CDR2 YYEEEE. The CDR3 consists of 15 residues. V lost 0 bases and J lost 0, with 10 bases in between.

The chain has TRBV4-2 and TRBJ2-4; 7 nucleotides align to TRBD1. Per the germline V gene, CDR1 is LGHNA and CDR2 is YNFKEQ. The CDR3 length is 15 residues. The J segment lost 1 base and the V segment lost 7 bases, leaving 7 bases of the junction unmatched. CDR3 amino acids: CASNAEQGAKNIQYF. In DNA, the CDR3 is TGTGCCAGCAACGCAGAACAGGGGGCCAAAAACATTCAGTACTTC.

The genes are TRBV12-5 and TRBJ2-7; D uncertain. V shed 7 bases and J shed 8 bases, with 21 bases lying between them. This CDR3 has 14 residues. From germline, CDR1 is LGHNT and CDR2 FRNRAP. Here the CDR3 reads CASATDQKSAQQYF. The CDR3 DNA is TGTGCTAGTGCCACGGACCAAAAATCGGCCCAGCAGTACTTC. The full variable domain, completed using reference TRBV12-5 and TRBJ2-7, is DARVTQTPRHKVTEMGQEVTMRCQPILGHNTVFWYRQTMMQGLELLAYFRNRAPLDDSGMPKDRFSAEMPDATLATLKIQPSEPRDSAVYFCASATDQKSAQQYFGPGTRLTVT.

The V and J genes are TRBV7-9 and TRBJ1-3; D is possibly TRBD1 (6 bases). V gave up 5 bases and J gave up 0 bases, with 20 bases separating them. There are 18 residues in the CDR3. Germline lookup yields CDR1 SEHNR and CDR2 FQNEAQ (reference sequence). The CDR3 is CASSPPWRGQNSGNTIYF. CDR3 coding DNA: TGTGCCAGCAGCCCTCCCTGGCGAGGACAGAACTCTGGAAACACCATATATTTT.

The chain recombines TRBV18 with TRBJ2-3; the D gene could be TRBD1 or TRBD2 (5 bases each). V was shortened by 4 bases and J by 6 bases, with 17 bases between the two germline ends. The CDR3 consists of 15 residues. The germline gives CDR1 KGHSH, CDR2 LQKENI. The CDR3 here is CASSLAAPGRDTQYF. DNA for the CDR3: TGTGCCAGCTCACTTGCCGCCCCGGGGCGGGATACGCAGTATTTT.

CDR3 in DNA: TGTGCCAGCAGCCGTGATCCCGGGGCTTCCTACGAGCAGTACTTC. Its translation is CASSRDPGASYEQYF. The rearrangement uses TRBV2 and TRBJ2-7; D possibly matches TRBD1 or TRBD2 (5 bases each). V lost 6 bases and J 1 base, leaving 16 bases between the germline ends. The CDR3 runs to 15 residues. Germline CDR1 is SNHLY and CDR2 is FYNNEI.

Remarks on this clone: The junction does not match germline at one end; this may be a read error. The chain employs TRBV30 and TRBJ2-3; TRBD1 might be the D (5 bases). Per the germline V gene, CDR1 is GTSNPN and CDR2 is SVGIG (reference sequence). The CDR3 totals 14 residues. The CDR3 DNA reads TGTGCCTGGAGTGTTACAAGGGGCACGGATACGCAGTATTTT. Translating gives CAWSVTRGTDTQYF.

This clone was counted once. J is TRBJ2-7 and V is TRBV10-1, with D perhaps TRBD1 (6 bases). V dropped 5 bases and J dropped 0 bases, with 14 bases sitting between them. Germline CDR1 and CDR2: WNHNN and SYGVQD (reference sequence). The CDR3 runs to 15 residues. CDR3 in amino acids: CASSPGTIPSYEQYF. CDR3 nucleotides: TGCGCCAGCAGTCCCGGGACAATACCCTCCTACGAGCAGTACTTC.

The chain joins TRBV20-1 to TRBJ2-1; TRBD1 matches at 8 bases. Germline loops: CDR1 DFQATT, CDR2 SNEGSKA (reference sequence). After removal of 6 bases from V and 7 bases from J, the junction contained 14 bases not matched to a gene. The CDR3 is made up of 15 amino acids. The CDR3 coding sequence is TGCAGTGCCAGTCATGACAGGGGCGGATTGAATGAGCAGTTCTTC. This gives the protein CSASHDRGGLNEQFF.

The genes are TRBV10-1 and TRBJ1-1, with no clear D. CDR3 length equals 16 residues. Germline V gene sequence: CDR1 WNHNN, CDR2 SYGVQD (reference sequence). The V and J ends lost 6 bases and 0 bases respectively, with 17 bases between them. CDR3 in DNA: TGCGCCAGCAGATCGAGTTTTGCAGTCATGAACACTGAAGCTTTCTTT. Translated: CASRSSFAVMNTEAFF.

This clone appeared once. At one end, the junction sequence differs from germline, possibly due to a read error. This chain connects TRBV6-5 to TRBJ2-7; the D call may be TRBD1 or TRBD2 (5 bases each). The CDR3 spans 15 residues. Germline-derived CDR1 and CDR2 are MNHEY and SVGAGI. In DNA, the CDR3 is TGCGCCAGCAGTTACTCGGGGCAAGACTCCCATGAGCAGTACTTC. Amino acids: CASSYSGQDSHEQYF.

The chain combines TRBV3-1 (or the pseudogene TRBV3-2) with TRBJ2-1; TRBD2 is a possible D gene (6 bases). The CDR3 has 13 amino acids. Looked up from germline, CDR1 is LGHDT and CDR2 is YNNKEL (reference sequence). Trimming took off 3 bases at V and 15 bases at J, with 18 bases between the two ends. The CDR3 DNA sequence: TGTGCCAGCAGCCATTCCAGCGGGCTAGGTCCGTTCTTC. Translated, it gives CASSHSSGLGPFF.

V gene TRBV10-3 combines with J gene TRBJ2-7; the D is unclear. Germline V gives CDR1 ENHRY, CDR2 SYGVKD. The CDR3 runs 12 residues. V lost 8 bases and J lost 7, with 15 bases in between. The CDR3 sequence is CAISFQVTEQYF. In DNA, the CDR3 is TGTGCCATCTCCTTTCAAGTGACGGAGCAGTACTTC.

This clone is a singleton in its sample. The chain links TRBV5-4 to TRBJ2-2, with D maybe TRBD2 (5 bases). V was pared by 2 bases and J by 0 bases, with 8 bases between. The CDR3 sequence is 15 residues long. The V gene's germline CDR1 is SGHNT and CDR2 YYREEE (reference sequence). This CDR3 reads CASSFSGTNTGELFF. DNA for the CDR3: TGTGCCAGCAGCTTCAGCGGTACGAACACCGGGGAGCTGTTTTTT.

The chain uses TRBV5-6 and TRBJ1-6; D unresolved. The length of the CDR3 is 14 residues. With 0 bases removed from V and 7 bases from J, the gap between germline ends came to 8 bases. Germline assignment: CDR1 SGHDT and CDR2 YYEEEE. CDR3 nucleotide sequence: TGTGCCAGCAGCTTGGTACAGTTCAATTCACCCCTCCACTTT. Its translation is CASSLVQFNSPLHF.

This rearrangement joins TRBV18 to TRBJ2-7; a possible D gene is TRBD1 (5 bases). CDR1 and CDR2 (germline): KGHSH, LQKENI. Trimming pared 4 bases from V and 7 bases from J, leaving 11 bases between. The CDR3 runs 12 residues. Written as DNA, the CDR3 is TGTGCCAGCTCACAGGGGTTGGGGGAGCAGTACTTC. It translates to CASSQGLGEQYF.

The chain is built from TRBV7-9 and TRBJ1-1; D gene uncertain. The CDR3 runs 14 residues. The germline V gene has CDR1 SEHNR and CDR2 FQNEAQ (reference sequence). V was shortened by 3 bases and J by 7 bases, with 15 bases between the two germline ends. As DNA, the CDR3 is TGTGCCAGCAGCTTGGGTCTGCGTAAGAATGAAGCTTTCTTT. Encoded protein: CASSLGLRKNEAFF.

The chain couples TRBV30 to TRBJ2-7; tentative D call: TRBD1 (5 bases). CDR1 GTSNPN and CDR2 SVGIG come from the germline V gene (reference sequence). V gave up 3 bases and J gave up 8 bases, with 14 bases separating them. The CDR3 totals 12 residues. As DNA, the CDR3 is TGTGCCTGGAGGGACATCCTTGGGAAGCAGTACTTC. Translation: CAWRDILGKQYF.

The rearrangement joins TRBV7-2 to TRBJ2-2; D is unclear. The CDR3 contains 14 residues. Germline V CDR1 and CDR2: SGHTA, FQGNSA. The V gene lost 5 bases and the J gene lost 8 bases, with 15 bases spanning the gap. The chain's CDR3 is CASSVRPRQGELFF. Here the CDR3 DNA reads TGTGCCAGCAGCGTACGGCCCCGACAAGGGGAGCTGTTTTTT.

The V call is TRBV7-9, the J call TRBJ2-5; 9 bases match TRBD2. Germline V gene data show CDR1 as SEHNR and CDR2 as FQNEAQ (reference sequence). CDR3 length: 16 amino acids. Trimming at V came to 5 bases and at J to 2 bases, leaving 9 bases not matched to a gene. CDR3 in DNA: TGTGCCAGCAGCCCGCCAGCTAGCGGGGCACAAGAGACCCAGTACTTC. As protein: CASSPPASGAQETQYF.

This clone was picked up one time. The chain recombines TRBV15 with TRBJ1-2, with no clear D. V was trimmed by 3 bases and J by 3 bases, leaving 14 bases between them. This CDR3 contains 15 residues. Germline V gene data show CDR1 as LNHNV and CDR2 as YYDKDF (reference sequence). The CDR3 spells CATSSRRLLDYGYTF. The CDR3 DNA is TGTGCCACCAGCAGCCGACGGCTACTGGACTATGGCTACACCTTC.

J is TRBJ2-6 and V is TRBV19, with 7 bases aligning to TRBD1. Germline values: CDR1 LNHDA, CDR2 SQIVND (reference sequence). The V and J ends lost 5 bases and 3 bases, in that order; junction bases with no gene match: 7. The CDR3 length is 16 residues. CDR3 protein: CASSPRQGIGANVLTF. The CDR3 coding sequence is TGTGCCAGTAGTCCGCGACAGGGCATTGGGGCCAACGTCCTGACTTTC.

V gene TRBV30 combines with J gene TRBJ2-3, with TRBD2 as a possible D gene (5 bases). CDR1 GTSNPN and CDR2 SVGIG come from the germline V gene (reference sequence). This CDR3 spans 13 amino acids. V shed 5 bases and J shed 1 base, with 10 bases lying between them. The CDR3 sequence: CAWGLAGTDTQYF. The DNA for the CDR3 is TGTGCCTGGGGTCTAGCCGGCACAGATACGCAGTATTTT.

The gene calls are TRBV30 and TRBJ2-3, with D perhaps matching TRBD2 (6 bases). CDR1 and CDR2 (germline): GTSNPN, SVGIG (reference sequence). V lost 0 bases, J lost 1 base, and 17 bases lay in between. This CDR3 spans 17 amino acids. CDR3 in DNA: TGTGCCTGGAGTGTTAGTCGGCGGAGACTAGGCACAGATACGCAGTATTTT. This sequence encodes CAWSVSRRRLGTDTQYF.

The chain has TRBV5-4 and TRBJ2-7, with TRBD1 matching over 7 bases. The CDR3 consists of 15 residues. The ends lost 0 bases at V and 1 base at J; junction bases unmatched: 4. CDR1 is SGHNT and CDR2 is YYREEE in the germline V gene (reference sequence). The CDR3 bases are TGTGCCAGCAGCTTGGGGGGGACAGATTCCTACGAGCAGTACTTC. Its translation: CASSLGGTDSYEQYF.

The gene calls are TRBV3-1 (or the pseudogene TRBV3-2) and TRBJ2-1; a possible D gene is TRBD2 (6 bases). From germline, CDR1 is LGHDT and CDR2 YNNKEL (reference sequence). The CDR3 runs 17 residues. The V and J ends lost 4 bases and 3 bases respectively, with 19 bases between them. The CDR3 spells CASSPKWGGYFYNEQFF. The CDR3 DNA reads as TGTGCCAGCAGCCCTAAGTGGGGAGGATATTTCTACAATGAGCAGTTCTTC.